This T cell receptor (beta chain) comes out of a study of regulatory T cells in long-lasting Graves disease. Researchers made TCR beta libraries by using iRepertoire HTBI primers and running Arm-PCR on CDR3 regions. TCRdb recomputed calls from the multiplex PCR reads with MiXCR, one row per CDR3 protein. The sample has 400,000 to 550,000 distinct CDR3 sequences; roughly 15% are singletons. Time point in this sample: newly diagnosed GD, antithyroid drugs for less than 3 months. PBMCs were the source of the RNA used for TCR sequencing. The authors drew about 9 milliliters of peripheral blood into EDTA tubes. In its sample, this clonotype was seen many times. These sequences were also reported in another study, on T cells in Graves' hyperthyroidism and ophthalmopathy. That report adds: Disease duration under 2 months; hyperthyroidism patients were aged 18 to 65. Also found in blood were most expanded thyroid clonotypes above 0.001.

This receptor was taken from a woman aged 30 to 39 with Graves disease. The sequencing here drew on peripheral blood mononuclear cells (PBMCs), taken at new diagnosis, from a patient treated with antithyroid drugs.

The CDR3 nucleotides read TGTGCCAGCAGCGTAGGGGCTAGCGGGCACACAGATACGCAGTATTTT. Residues: CASSVGASGHTDTQYF. The chain links TRBV9 to TRBJ2-3; the match to TRBD2 covers 8 bases. Germline CDR1 is SGDLS and CDR2 is YYNGEE. The V segment lost 0 bases and the J segment 2 bases; nucleotides outside the gene matches: 5. The CDR3 consists of 16 residues.